A selection of T cell receptor beta chains follows, all from one sample in a study of PD-1 blockade in classical Hodgkin lymphoma. Repertoires were generated with immunoSEQ multiplex PCR, while TCRdb's copy carries only in-frame clones and drops some. The table shows tens of thousands of clones, with around 80% occurring only once. The sequencing used CD4+ T cells from blood, collected at baseline. The source is a human donor with classical Hodgkin lymphoma. Each CDR3 is given with its conserved first and last residue. The D gene is left open where the match is weak. The size entry is marked missing in some rows and otherwise reads once, few, many or a size class.

D	size	V	J	DNA	CDR3
-	few	TRBV29-1	TRBJ1-2	TGCAGCGTTTGGAGGGGTGGGGACGGCTACACCTTC	CSVWRGGDGYTF
-	-	TRBV4-2	TRBJ2-7	TGTGCCAGCAGCCAAGAATCAAACAGGGTCTCCTACGAGCAGTACTTC	CASSQESNRVSYEQYF
-	-	TRBV6-6	TRBJ1-2	TGTGCCAGCAGTTCACCGGGAGCCAACTATGGCTACACCTTC	CASSSPGANYGYTF
TRBD1	-	TRBV4-3	TRBJ1-2	TGCGCCAGCAGCCTCTCGGACAGGGATCACTATGGCTACACCTTC	CASSLSDRDHYGYTF
-	-	TRBV7-9	TRBJ2-3	TGTGCCAGCAGCTCCTCACCAGATACGCAGTATTTT	CASSSSPDTQYF
-	-	TRBV7-2	TRBJ1-1	TGTGCCAGCAGCTTAGGTCGGTTGACTGAAGCTTTCTTT	CASSLGRLTEAFF
-	once	TRBV28	TRBJ1-5	TGTGCCAGCAGTTTGGTTTCGGGGAATCAGCCCCAGCATTTT	CASSLVSGNQPQHF
-	-	TRBV15	TRBJ1-2	TGTGCCACCAGCAACCCACCGGGAGGGCTGTATGGCTACACCTTC	CATSNPPGGLYGYTF
-	-	TRBV7-2	TRBJ1-5	TGTGCCAGCAGCCTAATGAGTCTCAATCAGCCCCAGCATTTT	CASSLMSLNQPQHF
-	-	TRBV28	TRBJ1-4	TGTGCCAGCAGTTTATTGGCGGGGTCTAATGAAAAACTGTTTTTT	CASSLLAGSNEKLFF
-	-	TRBV5-6	TRBJ1-1	TGTGCCAGCAGCTTGGGGGGGCAAGGCACTGAAGCTTTCTTT	CASSLGGQGTEAFF
-	-	TRBV4-3	TRBJ1-1	TGCGCCAGCAGCCGGCACGGGTACCAATTGTGGGGCGGGCAAGAAAGTTACACTGAAGCTTTCTTT	CASSRHGYQLWGGQESYTEAFF
-	-	TRBV19	TRBJ1-5	TGTGCGAGTACCGTGGTGATGGGTCAGCCCCAGCATTTT	CASTVVMGQPQHF
-	-	TRBV5-1	TRBJ2-7	TGCGCCAGCAGCTTGGCTACTAGCTGGAACGAGCAGTACTTC	CASSLATSWNEQYF
TRBD1	-	TRBV7-2	TRBJ2-3	TGTGCCAGCAGCAAAGACAGGGCGAGCACAGATACGCAGTATTTT	CASSKDRASTDTQYF
-	-	TRBV7-2	TRBJ2-1	TGTGCCAGCAGCTTAGAGGGACTTAGGTCCTACAATGAGCAGTTCTTC	CASSLEGLRSYNEQFF
-	-	TRBV19	TRBJ1-4	TGTGCCAGTAAGCCAGGGTCTGCTAATGAAAAACTGTTTTTT	CASKPGSANEKLFF
TRBD1	-	TRBV30	TRBJ2-5	TGTGCCTGGAGCGGACAGGGTCTGGAGACCCAGTACTTC	CAWSGQGLETQYF
-	-	TRBV30	TRBJ2-5	TGTGCCTGGAGTGTAACGGGGACGGGAGAGACCCAGTACTTC	CAWSVTGTGETQYF
-	once	TRBV7-8	TRBJ1-1	TGTGCCAGCAGCTTTCAAGGACAGAGTGGGGACACTGAAGCTTTCTTT	CASSFQGQSGDTEAFF
-	-	TRBV7-2	TRBJ1-2	TGTGCCAGCAGTCGGCCAAGGGGGGGCGCCTATGGCTACACCTTC	CASSRPRGGAYGYTF
-	-	TRBV7-6	TRBJ1-5	TGTGCCAGCAGCCTCAATAGCAATCAGCCCCAGCATTTT	CASSLNSNQPQHF
-	-	TRBV27	TRBJ2-2	TGTGCCAGCAGTTTATTTCCCGGGGAGCTGTTTTTT	CASSLFPGELFF
TRBD1	-	TRBV11-3	TRBJ2-1	TGTGCCAGCAGCTTTTACGGGACAGCCTACAATGAGCAGTTCTTC	CASSFYGTAYNEQFF